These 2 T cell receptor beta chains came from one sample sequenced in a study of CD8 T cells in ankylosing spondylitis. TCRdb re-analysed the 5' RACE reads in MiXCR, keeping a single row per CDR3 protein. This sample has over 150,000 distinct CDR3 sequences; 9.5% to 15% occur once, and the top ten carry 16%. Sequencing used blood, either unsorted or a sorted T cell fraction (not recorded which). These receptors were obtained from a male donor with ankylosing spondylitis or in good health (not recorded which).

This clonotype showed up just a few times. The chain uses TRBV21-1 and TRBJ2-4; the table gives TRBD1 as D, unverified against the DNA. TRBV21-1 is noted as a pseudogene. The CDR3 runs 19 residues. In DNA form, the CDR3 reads TGTGCCAGCAGCAAAGAAGTGGCGCTGGGGGGCTTGGCCAAAAACATTCAGTACTTC. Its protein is CASSKEVALGGLAKNIQYF.

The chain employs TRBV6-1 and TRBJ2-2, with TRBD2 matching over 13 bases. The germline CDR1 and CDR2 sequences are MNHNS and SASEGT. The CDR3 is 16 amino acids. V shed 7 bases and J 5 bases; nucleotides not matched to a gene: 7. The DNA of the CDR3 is TGTGCCAGCACCGGACTAGCGGGGGTGTTTACCGGGGAGCTGTTTTTT. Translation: CASTGLAGVFTGELFF.